What follows are 6 T cell receptor beta chains derived from one specimen sequenced in a study of blood T cell repertoires in COVID-19. The table came from immunoSEQ multiplex PCR; TCRdb's copy has only in-frame clones and leaves some out. The sample has around 440,000 clones, approximately 88% seen once. Sequenced sample: peripheral blood. The receptors stem from a woman in her forties or fifties with COVID-19, enrolled during active disease.

The chain employs TRBV12-3 or TRBV12-4 and TRBJ2-6; D gene uncertain. The V and J ends lost 4 bases and 3 bases respectively, with 4 bases between them. This CDR3 is built from 13 residues. The CDR3 nucleotides read TGTGCCAGCAGTTCTTATGGGGCCAACGTCCTGACTTTC. Its protein is CASSSYGANVLTF.

The rearrangement links TRBV18 to TRBJ1-3; D may be TRBD1 (6 bases). V lost 3 bases to trimming and J lost 4 bases, with 10 bases between them. Germline assignment: CDR1 KGHSH and CDR2 LQKENI. CDR3 size: 14 residues. The DNA of the CDR3 is TGTGCCAGCTCACCCAGGGGTAACGGAAACACCATATATTTT. Translation gives CASSPRGNGNTIYF.

The chain has TRBV28 and TRBJ2-3, with D maybe TRBD1 (6 bases). Germline CDR1 reads MDHEN; CDR2 reads SYDVKM. The germline V and J ends were trimmed by 2 bases and 5 bases, with 11 bases remaining between them. The CDR3 is 14 residues long. The CDR3 spells CASSLSGGEDTQYF. The CDR3, as DNA: TGTGCCAGCAGTTTAAGTGGGGGCGAAGATACGCAGTATTTT. Full variable domain (remainder filled in from reference TRBV28 and TRBJ2-3): DVKVTQSSRYLVKRTGEKVFLECVQDMDHENMFWYRQDPGLGLRLIYFSYDVKMKEKGDIPEGYSVSREKKERFSLILESASTNQTSMYLCASSLSGGEDTQYFGPGTRLTVL.

The rearrangement uses TRBV6-5 and TRBJ2-7, with D possibly TRBD1 on 6 matching bases. In germline, CDR1 is MNHEY, CDR2 SVGAGI. The germline V and J ends were trimmed by 11 bases and 4 bases, with 15 bases remaining between them. CDR3 size: 12 residues. Written as DNA, the CDR3 is TGTGCCGCACAGGGTAGTGGATACGAGCAGTACTTC. Protein sequence: CAAQGSGYEQYF.

J is TRBJ2-7 and V is TRBV5-5; tentatively, D is TRBD1 (5 bases). In germline, CDR1 is SGHKS, CDR2 YYEKEE (reference sequence). The CDR3 sequence is 16 residues long. Trimming took off 1 base at V and 2 bases at J, with 16 bases between the two ends. The CDR3 sequence: CASSLSPSDSPYEQYF. The CDR3 DNA reads TGTGCCAGCAGCTTGTCTCCCTCCGACAGTCCCTACGAGCAGTACTTC.

This clone was seen a single time. This chain connects TRBV5-1 to TRBJ1-6; 9 bases are shared with TRBD1. CDR3 length: 14 residues. Germline values: CDR1 SGHRS, CDR2 YFSETQ. The V gene end was trimmed by 2 bases and the J gene end by 13 bases; junction bases not matched to a gene: 7. For the CDR3, the DNA is TGCGCCAGCAGCTTAGGAACAGGGGGCCATCCCCTCCACTTT. Its translation: CASSLGTGGHPLHF.